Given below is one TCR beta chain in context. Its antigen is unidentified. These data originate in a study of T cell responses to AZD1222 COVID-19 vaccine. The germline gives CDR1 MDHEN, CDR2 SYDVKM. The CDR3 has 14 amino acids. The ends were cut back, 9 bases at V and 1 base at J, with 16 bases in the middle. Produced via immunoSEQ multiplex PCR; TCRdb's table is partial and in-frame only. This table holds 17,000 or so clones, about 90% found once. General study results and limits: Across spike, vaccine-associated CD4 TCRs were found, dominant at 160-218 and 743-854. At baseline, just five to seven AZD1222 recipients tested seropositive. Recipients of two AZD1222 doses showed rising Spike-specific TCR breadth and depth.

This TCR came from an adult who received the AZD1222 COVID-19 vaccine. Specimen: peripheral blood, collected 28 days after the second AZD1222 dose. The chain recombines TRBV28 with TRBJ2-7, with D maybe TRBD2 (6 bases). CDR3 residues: CASAPGTQSYEQYF. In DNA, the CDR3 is TGTGCCAGTGCCCCCGGGACTCAATCCTACGAGCAGTACTTC.